A selection of T cell receptor beta chains follows, all from one sample in a study of response to subunit inactivated influenza vaccine. TCRdb itself ran the RT-PCR reads through MiXCR, one entry per CDR3 protein. The sample has about 780,000 distinct CDR3 sequences; approximately 17% are singletons. The sequenced sample was PBMCs from blood, obtained about 5 days after vaccination. These receptors came from a man aged 50-59 years who received an inactivated influenza vaccine. Each CDR3 is given with its conserved first and last residue. Fields, in order: J gene, clone size, V gene, D gene, CDR3 DNA, CDR3 protein. The D gene is left open where the match is weak. Where a row states a size, it is once, few, many or the class of an expanded clone; other rows omit it.

TRBJ2-3 | few | TRBV7-9 | TRBD2 | TGTGCCAGCAGCCTCCGGACTAGCGGGATTACAGATACGCAGTATTTT | CASSLRTSGITDTQYF
TRBJ2-7 | . | TRBV4-3 | . | TGCGCCAGCAGCCCAGAGCGAAGCGCCAGGGGCTACGAGCAGTACTTC | CASSPERSARGYEQYF
TRBJ2-2 | many | TRBV12-3/TRBV12-4 | TRBD1 | TGTGCCAGCAGGCGAACAGGGGCCGGGGAGCTGTTTTTT | CASRRTGAGELFF
TRBJ1-2 | . | TRBV7-2 | . | TGTGCCAGCAGCTTAGCGAGGGACATCTACGGCTACACCTTC | CASSLARDIYGYTF
TRBJ2-7 | . | TRBV27 | . | TGTGCCAGCAGTTTATCTCCCCTTTCGTCCTACGAGCAGTACTTC | CASSLSPLSSYEQYF
TRBJ2-2 | . | TRBV6-2/TRBV6-3 | . | TGTGCCAGCAGTTATTTGGGGGGTGCGAGCACCGGGGAGCTGTTTTTT | CASSYLGGASTGELFF
TRBJ1-4 | . | TRBV12-3/TRBV12-4 | . | TGTGCCAGCAGTTTTGGAATACGGGAAAAACTGTTTTTT | CASSFGIREKLFF
TRBJ2-7 | . | TRBV5-1 | . | TGCGCCAGCAGCTTGGAGACCACCTACGAGCAGTACTTC | CASSLETTYEQYF
TRBJ1-1 | . | TRBV29-1 | . | TGCAGCGTTGTCTCTCAGAGCATGAACACTGAAGCTTTCTTT | CSVVSQSMNTEAFF
TRBJ2-2 | . | TRBV12-3/TRBV12-4 | . | TGTGCCAGCAGTTTGGGGGGCCTAGCCCGAGTCACCGGGGAGCTGTTTTTT | CASSLGGLARVTGELFF
TRBJ1-2 | few | TRBV7-8 | TRBD1 | TGTGCCAGCAGTTCACATACAGGGGGCTATGGCTACACCTTC | CASSSHTGGYGYTF
TRBJ2-7 | . | TRBV7-2 | TRBD1 | TGTGCCAGCAGCTCACGGACAGGGGAGGACGAGCAGTACTTC | CASSSRTGEDEQYF
TRBJ2-1 | many | TRBV5-1 | TRBD1 | TGCGCCAGCAGCTTGTCAAGGGACAGTCGGAACAATGAGCAGTTCTTC | CASSLSRDSRNNEQFF
TRBJ2-5 | few | TRBV6-2/TRBV6-3 | TRBD1 | TGTGCCAGCAGAGGGGACAGGGAGTCAAGAGAGACCCAGTACTTC | CASRGDRESRETQYF
TRBJ1-5 | . | TRBV20-1 | . | TGCAGTGCTAACCTCCCGGGAGGAAGCAATCAGCCCCAGCATTTT | CSANLPGGSNQPQHF
TRBJ2-7 | . | TRBV27 | . | TGTGCCAGCAGTTTACGGTTGCCCCGGGACTCCGCATACCCCGACTCCTACGAGCAGTACTTC | CASSLRLPRDSAYPDSYEQYF
TRBJ2-5 | . | TRBV11-2 | . | TGTGCCAGCAGCTCCCTATACGACAGTTTTGGAGAGACCCAGTACTTC | CASSSLYDSFGETQYF
TRBJ2-1 | few | TRBV6-6 | . | TGTGCCAGCAGCACGGACAGCCGACAGTTCTTC | CASSTDSRQFF
TRBJ2-4 | many | TRBV12-3/TRBV12-4 | . | TGTGCCAGCAGTTTAGGGACCCGACCCTACTTC | CASSLGTRPYF
TRBJ2-1 | . | TRBV20-1 | TRBD1 | TGCAGTGCTAGAGGGACAGGGGGGTCCTACAATGAGCAGTTCTTC | CSARGTGGSYNEQFF
TRBJ2-5 | few | TRBV12-3/TRBV12-4 | TRBD2 | TGTGCCAGCAGTTCCCAACCCGGGACTAGCGGAGAGACCCAGTACTTC | CASSSQPGTSGETQYF
TRBJ2-7 | few | TRBV7-6 | TRBD1 | TGTGCCAGCAGCTTGGCATCGGGACAGGGGAACGAGCAGTACTTC | CASSLASGQGNEQYF
TRBJ2-1 | . | TRBV7-2 | . | TGTGCCAGCAGCTTAGTGTCTAGGGTAAATGAGCAGTTCTTC | CASSLVSRVNEQFF
TRBJ2-5 | . | TRBV7-8 | TRBD1 | TGTGCCAGCAGCTTACCGACGACAGGGGGCCGTGAGACCCAGTACTTC | CASSLPTTGGRETQYF
TRBJ2-7 | once | TRBV28 | . | TGTGCCAGCAGTTTATTTGAGTCTGCGCAGTACTTC | CASSLFESAQYF
TRBJ2-1 | . | TRBV5-1 | TRBD1 | TGCGCCAGCAGCCCGGGGACAGGGGGACGATACAATGAGCAGTTCTTC | CASSPGTGGRYNEQFF
TRBJ2-3 | . | TRBV6-5 | TRBD1 | TGTGCCAGCAGTTGGCTGGGACAGGGAGCAGATACGCAGTATTTT | CASSWLGQGADTQYF
TRBJ2-1 | . | TRBV7-3 | . | TGTGCCAGCAGCTTGGACATCGGAAGTTACAATGAGCAGTTCTTC | CASSLDIGSYNEQFF
TRBJ1-2 | few | TRBV9 | . | TGTGCCAGCAGCGTTTCCCCCCGGGACTATGGCTACACCTTC | CASSVSPRDYGYTF
TRBJ2-2 | many | TRBV3-1 | TRBD1 | TGTGCCAGCAGCCTGAGACAGGGGTATACCGGGGAGCTGTTTTTT | CASSLRQGYTGELFF
TRBJ2-5 | . | TRBV29-1 | TRBD1 | TGCAGCGTTGAATCCGGGACAGGGTTGGAGACCCAGTACTTC | CSVESGTGLETQYF